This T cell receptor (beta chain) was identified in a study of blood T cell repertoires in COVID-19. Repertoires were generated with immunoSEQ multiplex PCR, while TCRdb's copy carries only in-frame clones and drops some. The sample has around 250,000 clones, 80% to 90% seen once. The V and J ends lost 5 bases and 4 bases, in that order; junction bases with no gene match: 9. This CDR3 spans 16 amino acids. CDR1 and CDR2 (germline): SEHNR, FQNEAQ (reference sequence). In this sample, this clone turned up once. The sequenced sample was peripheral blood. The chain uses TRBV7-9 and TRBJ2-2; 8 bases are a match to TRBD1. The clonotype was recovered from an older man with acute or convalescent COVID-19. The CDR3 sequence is CASSPPRQGTTGELFF. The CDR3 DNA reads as TGTGCCAGCAGCCCCCCTAGACAGGGGACCACCGGGGAGCTGTTTTTT.